Presented here are 23 T cell receptor beta chains from one specimen sequenced in a study of control samples from healthy donors and cancer patients. Assay used: immunoSEQ multiplex PCR; TCRdb lists only in-frame clones, some missing. Here the sample spans 150,000 to 200,000 clones, about 87% being singletons. Sequenced material: blood. Receptors originate from a man aged 25-45 years in good health.

This clone is a singleton in its sample. The rearrangement links TRBV7-2 to TRBJ2-1; a weak D match, TRBD2 (7 bases). This CDR3 has 14 residues. The germline gives CDR1 SGHTA, CDR2 FQGNSA. V was clipped by 6 bases and J by 7 bases, with 16 bases between them. DNA for the CDR3: TGTGCCAGCAGGAGGGTGGGAGGGGGGAATGAGCAGTTCTTC. Its translation is CASRRVGGGNEQFF.

The CDR3 coding sequence is TGTGCCAGCAGTTTATCGAGAGAGAGGGGGCGAGACGGGGAGCTGTTTTTT. The encoded protein is CASSLSRERGRDGELFF. The gene calls are TRBV27 and TRBJ2-2; 7 bases align to TRBD1. Trimming at V came to 0 bases and at J to 7 bases, leaving 11 bases not matched to a gene. The CDR3 sequence is 17 residues long. CDR1 is MNHEY, CDR2 SMNVEV, per germline (reference sequence).

A single count supports this clone. The V and J genes are TRBV7-9 and TRBJ2-3; unclear D gene. The germline V and J ends were trimmed by 1 base and 6 bases, with 14 bases remaining between them. The germline gives CDR1 SEHNR, CDR2 FQNEAQ (reference sequence). This CDR3 contains 15 residues. CDR3 in amino acids: CASSLVPSPGDTQYF. CDR3 nucleotide sequence: TGTGCCAGCAGCTTAGTACCCTCCCCTGGGGATACGCAGTATTTT.

The chain uses TRBV5-6 and TRBJ1-6; TRBD1 matches at 8 bases. The germline gives CDR1 SGHDT, CDR2 YYEEEE. V trimming: 0 bases; J trimming: 9 bases; junction bases outside the gene matches: 5. The CDR3 runs 15 residues. The CDR3 DNA is TGTGCCAGCAGCTTGGAGGACAGGGATCGTTCACCCCTCCACTTT. Translating it yields CASSLEDRDRSPLHF.

This sequence joins TRBV6-5 and TRBJ1-3; D remains ambiguous. V was pared by 5 bases and J by 4 bases, with 9 bases between. In germline, CDR1 is MNHEY, CDR2 SVGAGI. The CDR3 length is 13 residues. CDR3 region: CASSTGPGNTIYF. The CDR3 bases are TGTGCCAGCAGTACCGGACCCGGAAACACCATATATTTT.

The CDR3 reads CASSEAGDTIYF. The CDR3 bases are TGTGCCAGCAGTGAAGCGGGAGACACCATATATTTT. The genes are TRBV6-1 and TRBJ1-3; D ambiguous. The CDR3 length is 12 residues. CDR1 MNHNS and CDR2 SASEGT come from the germline V gene. V was trimmed by 0 bases and J by 8 bases, leaving 5 bases between them.

The gene calls are TRBV15 and TRBJ1-5, with 7 positions matching TRBD1. Germline V gene lookup returns CDR1 LNHNV and CDR2 YYDKDF (reference sequence). This CDR3 contains 16 residues. The ends lost 2 bases at V and 0 bases at J; junction bases unmatched: 4. CDR3: CATSRTRQGSNQPQHF. The CDR3, as DNA: TGTGCCACCAGCAGAACAAGACAGGGTAGCAATCAGCCCCAGCATTTT.

The genes are TRBV5-4 and TRBJ1-1; 9 bases match TRBD1. From germline, CDR1 is SGHNT and CDR2 YYREEE (reference sequence). Germline trimming cut 4 bases from V and 1 base from J; bases unmatched to any gene: 5. The CDR3 runs to 15 residues. Here the CDR3 reads CASSKQGARNTEAFF. Here the CDR3 DNA reads TGTGCCAGCAGCAAACAGGGGGCTAGGAACACTGAAGCTTTCTTT.

The gene calls are TRBV27 and TRBJ1-3; weak D call: TRBD1 (6 bases). Trimming pared 4 bases from V and 9 bases from J, leaving 19 bases between. Germline V gene lookup returns CDR1 MNHEY and CDR2 SMNVEV (reference sequence). This CDR3 contains 15 residues. The CDR3 region has the DNA TGTGCCAGCAGTTCTGCAGGGGCCCCCGGGGGCACCATATATTTT. Encoded protein: CASSSAGAPGGTIYF.

The chain couples TRBV14 to TRBJ1-4; possible D gene TRBD1, 5 bases. Germline CDR1 SGHDN, CDR2 FVKESK. The ends were cut back, 4 bases at V and 7 bases at J, with 25 bases in the middle. This CDR3 region has 18 residues. CDR3 protein: CASSPSQVGGGGIEKLFF. CDR3 nucleotides: TGTGCCAGCAGCCCGAGCCAAGTAGGTGGGGGAGGCATTGAAAAACTGTTTTTT.

J is TRBJ2-1 and V is TRBV12-3 or TRBV12-4, with D possibly matching TRBD2 (6 bases). The V end was cut by 8 bases, the J end by 5 bases, with 13 bases between. This CDR3 region has 13 residues. CDR3 region: CASLEGWNNEQFF. DNA of the CDR3: TGTGCCAGCTTGGAGGGGTGGAACAATGAGCAGTTCTTC.

This rearrangement joins TRBV6-6 to TRBJ1-4; 8 bases are shared with TRBD1. This CDR3 comprises 17 residues. Germline loops: CDR1 MNHNY, CDR2 SVGAGI (reference sequence). With V trimmed by 5 bases and J by 0 bases, 8 bases remained unmatched. This chain's CDR3 is CASSRGTGTATNEKLFF. The CDR3 region has the DNA TGTGCCAGCAGTCGAGGGACAGGCACCGCAACTAATGAAAAACTGTTTTTT.

CDR3 bases: TGTGCCAGCAGTTACCGCGGGAGGGTTGGCGAGCAGTACTTC. It is translated as CASSYRGRVGEQYF. The rearrangement uses TRBV27 and TRBJ2-7, with 9 bases fitting TRBD2. Germline CDR1 MNHEY, CDR2 SMNVEV (reference sequence). V lost 4 bases and J lost 6; bases outside the gene matches: 7. This CDR3 has 14 residues.

The rearrangement links TRBV2 to TRBJ2-2; tentatively, D is TRBD1 or TRBD2 (5 bases each). Trimming took 7 bases from V and 6 from J, leaving 15 bases between them. This CDR3 contains 14 residues. Germline CDR1 SNHLY, CDR2 FYNNEI. The CDR3 coding sequence is TGTGCCAGCAAGGCGTACGGGACCGCCGGGGAGCTGTTTTTT. Translated: CASKAYGTAGELFF.

The V gene is TRBV5-1, the J gene TRBJ1-5; maybe TRBD1 (6 bases). This CDR3 region has 13 residues. V lost 7 bases to trimming and J lost 3 bases, with 11 bases between them. Germline V CDR1 and CDR2: SGHRS, YFSETQ. The CDR3 DNA sequence: TGCGCCAGCGGCTACAGGGTCAATCAGCCCCAGCATTTT. This encodes CASGYRVNQPQHF. Based on the CDR3 plus reference TRBV5-1 and TRBJ1-5, the full variable domain is KAGVTQTPRYLIKTRGQQVTLSCSPISGHRSVSWYQQTPGQGLQFLFEYFSETQRNKGNFPGRFSGRQFSNSRSEMNVSTLELGDSALYLCASGYRVNQPQHFGDGTRLSIL.

The rearrangement links TRBV5-1 to TRBJ1-2, with 9 bases identical to TRBD1. Germline V gene lookup returns CDR1 SGHRS and CDR2 YFSETQ. Trimming took 4 bases from V and 0 from J; bases not matched to a gene: 7. This CDR3 is built from 16 residues. The CDR3 nucleotides read TGCGCCAGCAGCCATGGGGACAGGGACTCTAACTATGGCTACACCTTC. It is translated as CASSHGDRDSNYGYTF.

The chain uses TRBV5-6 and TRBJ1-4; 9 nucleotides agree with TRBD1. V shed 4 bases, J shed 8 bases, and the junction held 9 bases outside the gene matches. Germline CDR1 and CDR2: SGHDT and YYEEEE. The CDR3 extends over 15 amino acids. CDR3 bases: TGTGCCAGCAGCAGGACGGGACAGGGTAACGAAAAACTGTTTTTT. Translation gives CASSRTGQGNEKLFF.

The V call is TRBV9, the J call TRBJ2-2; TRBD1 is a possible D gene (6 bases). The CDR3 consists of 13 residues. Trimming took 8 bases from V and 0 from J, leaving 8 bases between them. Per the germline V gene, CDR1 is SGDLS and CDR2 is YYNGEE. CDR3 in amino acids: CASGQTNTGELFF. The DNA for the CDR3 is TGTGCCAGTGGACAGACGAACACCGGGGAGCTGTTTTTT.

V gene TRBV18 combines with J gene TRBJ1-4; 9 nucleotides agree with TRBD1. The CDR3 runs 14 residues. From germline, CDR1 is KGHSH and CDR2 LQKENI. The junction had 0 bases not matched to a gene; V was cut back by 2 bases and J by 5 bases. CDR3 nucleotides: TGTGCCAGCTCACCAGGACAGGGGAATGAAAAACTGTTTTTT. Its protein is CASSPGQGNEKLFF.

Concerning this clone itself: At one end, the junction sequence differs from germline, possibly due to a read error. V usage is TRBV5-1 and J usage is TRBJ2-4; 8 nucleotides match TRBD1. The CDR3 length is 14 residues. In germline, CDR1 is SGHRS, CDR2 YFSETQ. CDR3 nucleotide sequence: TGCGCCAGCAGCTTACAGGGGGGCAAAGACATTCAGTACTTC. Translated, it gives CASSLQGGKDIQYF.

The chain recombines TRBV24-1 with TRBJ2-1; 9 bases are shared with TRBD1. Germline CDR1 KGHDR, CDR2 SFDVKD. With V trimmed by 7 bases and J by 4 bases, 4 bases remained unmatched. This CDR3 is built from 14 residues. This CDR3 is CATSGTGLYNEQFF. CDR3 nucleotides: TGTGCCACCAGCGGGACAGGGCTTTACAATGAGCAGTTCTTC.

The gene calls are TRBV6-5 and TRBJ1-1; D uncertain. The CDR3 loop spans 15 amino acids. From germline, CDR1 is MNHEY and CDR2 SVGAGI. V lost 0 bases and J lost 8, with 16 bases in between. The CDR3 loop reads CASSYSSGREREAFF. The CDR3 nucleotides read TGTGCCAGCAGTTACTCGTCCGGACGAGAAAGGGAAGCTTTCTTT.

This rearrangement joins TRBV27 to TRBJ1-4; D is possibly TRBD1 (5 bases). Trimming took 6 bases from V and 3 from J, leaving 8 bases between them. The CDR3 length is 13 residues. Germline CDR1 is MNHEY and CDR2 is SMNVEV (reference sequence). Here the CDR3 DNA reads TGTGCCAGCAGAGGACAATCTAATGAAAAACTGTTTTTT. Its translation: CASRGQSNEKLFF.